Listed here are 11 T cell receptor beta chains from one sample, sequenced in a study of prognosis after radiotherapy for stage I lung cancer. CDR3 of TCR beta was amplified from genomic DNA via a two-round multiplex PCR. Used in first-round PCR were primers specific to each TRBV and TRBJ gene. Using its own MiXCR run on the multiplex PCR reads, TCRdb lists one record per CDR3 protein. The sample lists about 17,000 distinct CDR3 sequences; around 47% were seen once. The material sequenced was PBMCs, taken before or after stereotactic body radiation therapy (not recorded which). Every receptor here comes from a donor over 45 with non-small cell lung cancer.

This clonotype has a count of ten or more. The chain carries TRBV14 and TRBJ2-3, with no clear D. V shed 0 bases and J shed 8 bases, with 6 bases lying between them. CDR1 is SGHDN, CDR2 FVKESK, per germline. The CDR3 contains 12 residues. The CDR3 spells CASSQEFGTQYF. The CDR3 bases are TGTGCCAGCAGCCAAGAGTTTGGTACGCAGTATTTT. Using reference TRBV14 and TRBJ2-3 for the parts outside the CDR3, the full variable domain is EAGVTQFPSHSVIEKGQTVTLRCDPISGHDNLYWYRRVMGKEIKFLLHFVKESKQDESGMPNNRFLAERTGGTYSTLKVQPAELEDSGVYFCASSQEFGTQYFGPGTRLTVL.

This clonotype has a count of ten or more. The chain has TRBV6-2 or TRBV6-3 and TRBJ1-5; no clear D. V lost 5 bases and J 6 bases, leaving 11 bases between the germline ends. CDR1 and CDR2 (germline): MNHEY, SVGEGT. The CDR3 spans 13 residues. The CDR3 DNA is TGTGCCAGCAGTCAAGCGCGAGGTCAGCCCCAGCATTTT. Its protein is CASSQARGQPQHF.

This clonotype is classed as medium-sized (0.01 to 0.1%). The chain carries TRBV20-1 and TRBJ2-1; 8 bases are a match to TRBD1. The CDR3 is 14 amino acids. The V and J ends lost 0 bases and 4 bases, in that order; junction bases with no gene match: 2. Germline CDR1 and CDR2: DFQATT and SNEGSKA (reference sequence). CDR3 protein: CSARDYRGYNEQFF. In DNA, the CDR3 is TGCAGTGCTAGAGATTACAGGGGGTACAATGAGCAGTTCTTC.

This clonotype was seen ten or more times. The CDR3 spells CASSLFEGLGEQFF. CDR3 nucleotide sequence: TGTGCCAGCAGTTTATTTGAGGGCCTCGGTGAGCAGTTCTTC. This rearrangement joins TRBV28 to TRBJ2-1; D might be TRBD2 (5 bases). The CDR3 has 14 amino acids. Looked up from germline, CDR1 is MDHEN and CDR2 is SYDVKM. V lost 1 base, J lost 9 bases, and 13 bases lay in between.

The V gene is TRBV6-1, the J gene TRBJ1-2, with D maybe TRBD1 (5 bases). V was shortened by 6 bases and J by 2 bases, with 10 bases between the two germline ends. The CDR3 consists of 13 residues. Germline-derived CDR1 and CDR2 are MNHNS and SASEGT. The CDR3 sequence is CASRGRGNYGYTF. The CDR3 bases are TGTGCCAGCAGAGGGAGGGGAAACTATGGCTACACCTTC.

This clonotype was counted only a few times. This chain links TRBV28 with TRBJ2-2; D not certain. Germline V gene lookup returns CDR1 MDHEN and CDR2 SYDVKM. Trimming pared 7 bases from V and 4 bases from J, leaving 31 bases between. This CDR3 is built from 20 residues. CDR3 sequence reads: CASISLFEGSARRTTGELFF. CDR3 nucleotides: TGTGCCAGCATCTCCTTGTTTGAAGGGTCCGCCCGTCGGACCACCGGGGAGCTGTTTTTT.

About this clonotype: A far larger clone lies a single base away; this is likely a read error. As DNA, the CDR3 is TGTGCCAGCAGTTACTATCCATGTCAAGCCTACGAGCAGTACTTC. Its translation: CASSYYPCQAYEQYF. The chain joins TRBV6-8 to TRBJ2-7; no reliable D call. Trimming took off 1 base at V and 2 bases at J, with 12 bases between the two ends. Germline loops: CDR1 MNHGY, CDR2 SAAAGT. The CDR3 contains 15 residues.

This clonotype was detected ten times or more. The chain employs TRBV15 and TRBJ2-3; D tentatively fits TRBD1 or TRBD2 (5 bases each). The CDR3 contains 18 residues. Trimming pared 0 bases from V and 2 bases from J, leaving 18 bases between. The germline CDR1 and CDR2 sequences are LNHNV and YYDKDF (reference sequence). CDR3 DNA: TGTGCCACCAGCAGAGATTCTTTCGGGACCCCTCACACAGATACGCAGTATTTT. Translation gives CATSRDSFGTPHTDTQYF.

Concerning this clonotype: This likely reflects a read error, since a far larger clone is one base away. The V gene is TRBV6-4, the J gene TRBJ2-6; 11 nucleotides align to TRBD2. Germline-derived CDR1 and CDR2 are MRHNA and SNTAGT. There are 18 residues in the CDR3. CDR3 nucleotide sequence: TGTTCCAGCAGTACGGCCGGGACTAGCGGCTCTGGGGCCAACGTCCTGACTTTC. Its translation: CSSSTAGTSGSGANVLTF.

This clonotype was seen repeatedly, ten times or more. Since a much larger clone is just one base distant, this may be a read error. The chain couples TRBV2 to TRBJ2-7; D gene unclear. V was trimmed by 7 bases and J by 6 bases, leaving 10 bases between them. The V gene's germline CDR1 is SNHLY and CDR2 FYNNEI. The CDR3 has 11 amino acids. The CDR3 DNA is TGTGCCAGCATGGAATCCGGCGAGCAGTACTTC. Residues: CASMESGEQYF. The whole variable domain, remainder taken from reference TRBV2 and TRBJ2-7, is EPEVTQTPSHQVTQMGQEVILRCVPISNHLYFYWYRQILGQKVEFLVSFYNNEISEKSEIFDDQFSVERPDGSNFTLKIRSTKLEDSAMYFCASMESGEQYFGPGTRLTVT.

This clonotype was seen many times. The V and J genes are TRBV5-1 and TRBJ2-1, with a weak D call TRBD2 (5 bases). The CDR3 sequence is 15 residues long. V shed 6 bases and J shed 5 bases, with 18 bases lying between them. Germline V CDR1 and CDR2: SGHRS, YFSETQ. This CDR3 is CASTLGVPGDNEQFF. The CDR3 DNA reads TGCGCCAGCACCCTCGGGGTACCCGGCGACAATGAGCAGTTCTTC.